The next 17 T cell receptor beta chains were all read from a single sample in a study of OX40 agonist ivuxolimab in advanced cancers. This table comes from immunoSEQ multiplex PCR, and its TCRdb copy is limited to in-frame clones, with some not included. The repertoire holds around 75,000 clones, 89% seen once, with over 8% in the top ten. This specimen was CD4+ or CD8+ T cells sorted from blood, taken in a trial of the OX40 agonist ivuxolimab. The source is an adult with an advanced solid tumor such as melanoma, head and neck, liver or kidney cancer.

The rearrangement uses TRBV5-1 and TRBJ1-4; D ambiguous. CDR1 is SGHRS, CDR2 YFSETQ, per germline. Between the trimmed V and J ends, which lost 2 bases and 2 bases, there was a span of 13 bases. The CDR3 has 16 amino acids. The DNA of the CDR3 is TGCGCCAGCAGCTTACGAGGGTCGGCCACTAATGAAAAACTGTTTTTT. Translation: CASSLRGSATNEKLFF.

This chain joins TRBV19 and TRBJ2-4; D is perhaps TRBD1 (5 bases). V lost 6 bases and J lost 4, with 13 bases in between. Germline CDR1 reads LNHDA; CDR2 reads SQIVND (reference sequence). The CDR3 has 14 amino acids. The CDR3 is CASSLQGAKNIQYF. The CDR3, as DNA: TGTGCCAGTAGCCTGCAGGGTGCTAAAAACATTCAGTACTTC.

This clone has a handful of counts. This rearrangement joins TRBV7-6 to TRBJ2-7, with 9 bases identical to TRBD1. This CDR3 region has 14 residues. J lost 3 bases, V lost 5 bases, and 5 bases had no gene match. CDR1 and CDR2 (germline): SGHVS, FNYEAQ. CDR3: CASSAYRGRYEQYF. CDR3 nucleotides: TGTGCCAGCAGCGCGTACAGGGGGCGCTACGAGCAGTACTTC.

The chain is built from TRBV18 and TRBJ2-2, with 13 bases lining up with TRBD2. This CDR3 has 15 amino acids. Trimming cost V 2 bases and J 9 bases; bases outside gene matches: 3. In germline, CDR1 is KGHSH, CDR2 LQKENI. CDR3 sequence: CASSPGLAGVRELFF. The CDR3 nucleotides are TGTGCCAGCTCACCAGGACTAGCGGGAGTGCGGGAGCTGTTTTTT.

The chain carries TRBV2 and TRBJ2-3; D may be TRBD2 (6 bases). The CDR3 loop spans 14 amino acids. CDR1 SNHLY and CDR2 FYNNEI come from the germline V gene. Deletions cut 8 bases from V and 2 bases from J, with 14 bases between. CDR3 loop: CASHVGGNTDTQYF. In nucleotides, the CDR3 is TGTGCCAGCCACGTTGGAGGGAACACAGATACGCAGTATTTT. The variable domain in full, with the rest retrieved from reference TRBV2 and TRBJ2-3, is EPEVTQTPSHQVTQMGQEVILRCVPISNHLYFYWYRQILGQKVEFLVSFYNNEISEKSEIFDDQFSVERPDGSNFTLKIRSTKLEDSAMYFCASHVGGNTDTQYFGPGTRLTVL.

The chain combines TRBV28 with TRBJ1-1; no reliable D call. Trimming took off 6 bases at V and 4 bases at J, with 15 bases between the two ends. Germline V lookup: CDR1 MDHEN, CDR2 SYDVKM. CDR3 length equals 14 residues. The DNA of the CDR3 is TGTGCCAGCAGGTCGCCGGGATCCGTCACTGAAGCTTTCTTT. As protein: CASRSPGSVTEAFF.

This rearrangement joins TRBV19 to TRBJ1-3, with TRBD1 as a possible D gene (5 bases). The V end lost 5 bases, the J end lost 4 bases, and 21 bases lay between the germline ends. CDR1 LNHDA and CDR2 SQIVND come from the germline V gene (reference sequence). The CDR3 runs to 17 residues. The CDR3 DNA follows: TGTGCCAGTAGTCCCCGGGACCAAGGGACGGGAGGAAACACCATATATTTT. Translated: CASSPRDQGTGGNTIYF.

V is TRBV5-1 and J is TRBJ1-1; D ambiguous. CDR3 length: 17 amino acids. V was trimmed by 4 bases and J by 2 bases, leaving 21 bases between them. Germline values: CDR1 SGHRS, CDR2 YFSETQ. The CDR3 DNA reads TGCGCCAGCAGCCGCATGAGACTATCGTCCCTTAACACTGAAGCTTTCTTT. Its translation: CASSRMRLSSLNTEAFF.

The genes are TRBV19 and TRBJ2-1, with 9 bases aligning to TRBD2. Trimming took 0 bases from V and 9 from J; bases not matched to a gene: 6. The CDR3 totals 15 residues. Germline lookup yields CDR1 LNHDA and CDR2 SQIVND (reference sequence). The CDR3 is CASSIDPTLAGEQFF. The CDR3 bases are TGTGCCAGTAGTATAGACCCTACACTAGCGGGTGAGCAGTTCTTC. Based on the CDR3 plus reference TRBV19 and TRBJ2-1, the full variable domain is DGGITQSPKYLFRKEGQNVTLSCEQNLNHDAMYWYRQDPGQGLRLIYYSQIVNDFQKGDIAEGYSVSREKKESFPLTVTSAQKNPTAFYLCASSIDPTLAGEQFFGPGTRLTVL.

This chain connects TRBV7-9 to TRBJ2-1, with 9 bases identical to TRBD1. Germline V gene data show CDR1 as SEHNR and CDR2 as FQNEAQ (reference sequence). This CDR3 is built from 15 residues. J lost 3 bases, V lost 5 bases, and 5 bases had no gene match. The CDR3 DNA reads as TGTGCCAGCAGCCGGGACAGGGCAGGCTACAATGAGCAGTTCTTC. This encodes CASSRDRAGYNEQFF.

The chain uses TRBV9 and TRBJ2-6; 8 positions agree with TRBD1. The CDR3 is made up of 19 amino acids. Germline trimming cut 0 bases from V and 0 bases from J; bases unmatched to any gene: 8. The germline CDR1 and CDR2 sequences are SGDLS and YYNGEE. CDR3 sequence (DNA): TGTGCCAGCAGCGTAGCCCCGGGACAGGCCATCTCTGGGGCCAACGTCCTGACTTTC. This translates into CASSVAPGQAISGANVLTF.

This chain connects TRBV5-1 to TRBJ2-3; D ambiguous. In germline, CDR1 is SGHRS, CDR2 YFSETQ. Trimming pared 2 bases from V and 6 bases from J, leaving 7 bases between. CDR3 length: 12 residues. The CDR3 nucleotides read TGCGCCAGCAGCTTCCCTGGGGATACGCAGTATTTT. As protein: CASSFPGDTQYF.

This clone was counted a single time. The chain carries TRBV27 and TRBJ1-2; a possible D gene is TRBD1 (6 bases). The CDR3 is 16 amino acids. The V and J ends lost 5 bases and 8 bases respectively, with 24 bases between them. Germline lookup yields CDR1 MNHEY and CDR2 SMNVEV (reference sequence). The CDR3: CASSPIDRRANGGYTF. CDR3 coding DNA: TGTGCCAGCAGTCCTATTGACAGGAGGGCTAACGGGGGCTACACCTTC.

There are many counts of this clone. This chain uses TRBV16 with TRBJ2-3; a possible D gene is TRBD2 (6 bases). CDR1 and CDR2 (germline): KGHSY, FQNENV. This CDR3 has 15 residues. The V and J ends lost 4 bases and 2 bases respectively, with 13 bases between them. This chain's CDR3 is CASSPERAYTDTQYF. The CDR3 DNA sequence: TGTGCCAGCAGCCCCGAGCGGGCCTACACAGATACGCAGTATTTT. Together with reference TRBV16 and TRBJ2-3, the CDR3 gives the full variable domain: GEEVAQTPKHLVRGEGQKAKLYCAPIKGHSYVFWYQQVLKNEFKFLISFQNENVFDETGMPKERFSAKCLPNSPCSLEIQATKLEDSAVYFCASSPERAYTDTQYFGPGTRLTVL.

The chain couples TRBV6-6 to TRBJ1-6, with D maybe TRBD1 (5 bases). Germline assignment: CDR1 MNHNY and CDR2 SVGAGI (reference sequence). The CDR3 runs to 12 residues. V was cut by 4 bases and J by 10 bases, with 8 bases left in between. CDR3 coding DNA: TGTGCCAGCAGTTTACGGGGGTCACCCCTCCACTTT. It codes for CASSLRGSPLHF.

The CDR3 DNA reads as TGTGCCAGCAGTTATTCCTGGGAACCCTACGAGCAGTACTTC. Protein sequence: CASSYSWEPYEQYF. The chain employs TRBV6-5 and TRBJ2-7; D not resolved. Per the germline V gene, CDR1 is MNHEY and CDR2 is SVGAGI. V lost 3 bases and J lost 2, with 11 bases in between. The CDR3 consists of 14 residues.

This clone has a single count. The CDR3 reads CASSLGGPRYGYTF. In DNA form, the CDR3 reads TGCGCCAGCAGCTTGGGGGGACCGCGGTATGGCTACACCTTC. The V and J genes are TRBV5-1 and TRBJ1-2; a weak D match, TRBD1 (5 bases). The CDR3 is made up of 14 amino acids. Germline CDR1 reads SGHRS; CDR2 reads YFSETQ. V was pared by 0 bases and J by 5 bases, with 11 bases between.